The 29 T cell receptor beta chains presented below share a single source sample, sequenced in a study of shared clonotypes between healthy human individuals. The protocol was immunoSEQ multiplex PCR, while the TCRdb copy is restricted to in-frame clones and leaves out a portion. The sample lists about 2.3 million clones; over 85% were seen once. Sequencing was carried out using naive CD4+ T cells from PBMCs. As to subset: CD45RA+ positively selected. These receptors came from a man aged 18-30 years in good health. Some clones in this sample may be carry-over from other donors' samples.

The chain joins TRBV7-2 to TRBJ2-7, with 7 bases that match TRBD1. This CDR3 is 13 amino acids long. Germline V lookup: CDR1 SGHTA, CDR2 FQGNSA. V was pared by 3 bases and J by 2 bases, with 1 base of the junction left unmatched. As DNA, the CDR3 is TGTGCCAGCAGCTTCGGGACAGCCTACGAGCAGTACTTC. This sequence encodes CASSFGTAYEQYF. The full variable domain, in which reference TRBV7-2 and TRBJ2-7 provide the parts outside the CDR3, is GAGVSQSPSNKVTEKGKDVELRCDPISGHTALYWYRQSLGQGLEFLIYFQGNSAPDKSGLPSDRFSAERTGGSVSTLTIQRTQQEDSAVYLCASSFGTAYEQYFGPGTRLTVT.

This chain connects TRBV18 to TRBJ1-5, with D perhaps matching TRBD1 (5 bases). Germline V CDR1 and CDR2: KGHSH, LQKENI. The ends were cut back, 3 bases at V and 3 bases at J, with 12 bases in the middle. This CDR3 has 15 amino acids. The CDR3 DNA sequence: TGTGCCAGCTCACCCTGGGCAGGGCCCAATCAGCCCCAGCATTTT. Its translation: CASSPWAGPNQPQHF.

This clone was recorded a few times. The genes are TRBV5-6 and TRBJ1-1; D is uncertain. V was cut by 1 base and J by 5 bases, with 9 bases left in between. The CDR3 extends over 13 amino acids. Looked up from germline, CDR1 is SGHDT and CDR2 is YYEEEE. The CDR3 loop reads CASSLNRKTEAFF. CDR3 coding DNA: TGTGCCAGCAGCTTGAACAGAAAAACTGAAGCTTTCTTT. Together with reference TRBV5-6 and TRBJ1-1, the CDR3 gives the full variable domain: DAGVTQSPTHLIKTRGQQVTLRCSPKSGHDTVSWYQQALGQGPQFIFQYYEEEERQRGNFPDRFSGHQFPNYSSELNVNALLLGDSALYLCASSLNRKTEAFFGQGTRLTVV.

A note on this clone: This CDR3 is also generated by other DNA sequences in the sample. V usage is TRBV28 and J usage is TRBJ2-7; D call uncertain. CDR1 and CDR2 (germline): MDHEN, SYDVKM. This CDR3 region has 13 residues. Between the trimmed V and J ends, which lost 5 bases and 0 bases, there was a span of 8 bases. CDR3 sequence: CASSPDRSYEQYF. The CDR3 DNA is TGTGCCAGCAGTCCCGATCGCTCCTACGAGCAGTACTTC.

The chain carries TRBV5-1 and TRBJ1-4; D not certain. The CDR3 is 15 amino acids. Germline lookup yields CDR1 SGHRS and CDR2 YFSETQ. The germline V and J ends were trimmed by 9 bases and 7 bases, with 22 bases remaining between them. The CDR3 loop is CATKTEAGQSEKLFF. CDR3 DNA sequence: TGCGCCACAAAGACTGAGGCAGGTCAGAGTGAAAAACTGTTTTTT.

This chain joins TRBV6-1 and TRBJ1-5; TRBD1 matches 8 bases. Per germline, CDR1 MNHNS and CDR2 SASEGT. This CDR3 contains 14 residues. The trim removed 6 bases at V and 6 bases at J, leaving 7 bases unmatched. This CDR3 reads CASRPAGQGQPQHF. The CDR3 nucleotides are TGTGCCAGCAGGCCAGCCGGACAGGGTCAGCCCCAGCATTTT.

The chain is built from TRBV7-6 and TRBJ2-7; D is ambiguous. The CDR3 totals 15 residues. The V gene lost 1 base and the J gene lost 0 bases, with 10 bases spanning the gap. Germline V gene data show CDR1 as SGHVS and CDR2 as FNYEAQ. The CDR3 is CASSLETGSSYEQYF. Here the CDR3 DNA reads TGTGCCAGCAGCTTAGAAACCGGGTCCTCCTACGAGCAGTACTTC.

This chain links TRBV6-5 with TRBJ2-7; no firm D call. Germline V lookup: CDR1 MNHEY, CDR2 SVGAGI. V was trimmed by 2 bases and J by 4 bases, leaving 18 bases between them. The CDR3 consists of 16 residues. CDR3 amino acids: CASSYEPSVAQYEQYF. CDR3 nucleotide sequence: TGTGCCAGCAGTTACGAACCTTCTGTCGCTCAATACGAGCAGTACTTC.

The chain couples TRBV18 to TRBJ2-6; D remains unclear. The germline V and J ends were trimmed by 0 bases and 3 bases, with 6 bases remaining between them. This CDR3 region has 15 residues. Per germline, CDR1 KGHSH and CDR2 LQKENI. CDR3 protein: CASSPPSGGANVLTF. The CDR3 bases are TGTGCCAGCTCACCACCTTCCGGTGGGGCCAACGTCCTGACTTTC. The whole variable domain, filled in from reference TRBV18 and TRBJ2-6, reads NAGVMQNPRHLVRRRGQEARLRCSPMKGHSHVYWYRQLPEEGLKFMVYLQKENIIDESGMPKERFSAEFPKEGPSILRIQQVVRGDSAAYFCASSPPSGGANVLTFGAGSRLTVL.

To note about this clone: Other nucleotide sequences in the sample specify the same CDR3. The CDR3: CASSFGYEQYF. CDR3 nucleotide sequence: TGCGCCAGCAGCTTTGGTTACGAGCAGTACTTC. This sequence joins TRBV5-1 and TRBJ2-7; unclear D gene. CDR3 length: 11 amino acids. The germline V gene encodes CDR1 SGHRS and CDR2 YFSETQ. V gave up 2 bases and J gave up 4 bases, with 4 bases separating them.

The chain has TRBV9 and TRBJ2-3; no clear D. The CDR3 runs to 14 residues. V lost 0 bases, J lost 1 base, and 6 bases lay in between. Germline-derived CDR1 and CDR2 are SGDLS and YYNGEE. The CDR3 loop reads CASSVGLRTDTQYF. For the CDR3, the DNA is TGTGCCAGCAGCGTAGGTCTTCGCACAGATACGCAGTATTTT.

This chain links TRBV29-1 with TRBJ2-3, with D possibly matching TRBD2 (5 bases). The CDR3 loop spans 15 amino acids. The germline V and J ends were trimmed by 0 bases and 4 bases, with 14 bases remaining between them. Germline CDR1 is SQVTM and CDR2 is ANQGSEA. CDR3 in amino acids: CSVEDGFMDSDTQYF. The CDR3 region has the DNA TGCAGCGTTGAAGACGGGTTTATGGACTCAGATACGCAGTATTTT.

The chain has TRBV2 and TRBJ2-3; 7 positions match TRBD1. This CDR3 comprises 13 residues. Germline loops: CDR1 SNHLY, CDR2 FYNNEI. V lost 5 bases, J lost 3 bases, and 2 bases stayed unmatched. CDR3 protein: CASSQQGTDTQYF. The DNA of the CDR3 is TGTGCCAGCAGTCAACAGGGGACAGATACGCAGTATTTT.

V is TRBV4-1 and J is TRBJ2-7, with 7 bases identical to TRBD1. The CDR3 totals 14 residues. Germline assignment: CDR1 MGHRA and CDR2 YSYEKL. V lost 1 base, J lost 10 bases, and 10 bases stayed unmatched. In DNA form, the CDR3 reads TGCGCCAGCAGCCAAGGGCGGTGGGCAGGGGGTCAGTACTTC. Translating it yields CASSQGRWAGGQYF.

The gene calls are TRBV27 and TRBJ2-7, with TRBD1 identical over 9 bases. J was trimmed by 5 bases and V by 2 bases; bases with no gene match: 7. Per germline, CDR1 MNHEY and CDR2 SMNVEV (reference sequence). The CDR3 is made up of 15 amino acids. Written as DNA, the CDR3 is TGTGCCAGCAGTTTAGTAGGGACAGGGATAGACGAGCAGTACTTC. Protein sequence: CASSLVGTGIDEQYF.

V and J are TRBV6-6 and TRBJ1-5; D perhaps matches TRBD1 (5 bases). The V gene lost 2 bases and the J gene lost 6 bases, with 8 bases spanning the gap. The CDR3 has 13 residues. The germline V gene has CDR1 MNHNY and CDR2 SVGAGI (reference sequence). The DNA for the CDR3 is TGTGCCAGCAGTTACGAAGGGGCTCAGCCCCAGCATTTT. This sequence encodes CASSYEGAQPQHF.

The rearrangement uses TRBV28 and TRBJ1-2, with D possibly being TRBD1 (5 bases). Trimming left V 3 bases short and J 1 base short, with 18 bases between. CDR1 MDHEN and CDR2 SYDVKM come from the germline V gene. The CDR3 totals 17 residues. As DNA, the CDR3 is TGTGCCAGCAGTTTGGGGGGTTCACCATCGGGTAACTATGGCTACACCTTC. It is translated as CASSLGGSPSGNYGYTF.

The chain joins TRBV28 to TRBJ2-3, with 7 bases lining up with TRBD1. Germline V gene lookup returns CDR1 MDHEN and CDR2 SYDVKM. The V gene end was trimmed by 3 bases and the J gene end by 9 bases; junction bases not matched to a gene: 12. The CDR3 is 15 amino acids. CDR3 DNA sequence: TGTGCCAGCAGTTTCCGGGACAGAGGGATGGAAACGCAGTATTTT. This translates into CASSFRDRGMETQYF.

The rearrangement uses TRBV9 and TRBJ2-3, with 8 bases that match TRBD2. The CDR3 has 15 residues. With V trimmed by 3 bases and J by 7 bases, 10 bases remained unmatched. Germline V gives CDR1 SGDLS, CDR2 YYNGEE. The CDR3, as DNA: TGTGCCAGCAGCGCCAGACTAGCGAGCGCAAATACGCAGTATTTT. Translation gives CASSARLASANTQYF.

The rearrangement uses TRBV5-1 and TRBJ2-5; D is perhaps TRBD1 (5 bases). Germline CDR1 SGHRS, CDR2 YFSETQ. The CDR3 extends over 14 amino acids. V lost 2 bases and J lost 3, with 11 bases in between. The CDR3 region has the DNA TGCGCCAGCAGCTTATCCGCGACAGAAGAGACCCAGTACTTC. This gives the protein CASSLSATEETQYF.

The rearrangement links TRBV4-2 to TRBJ1-2; D gene unclear. The germline V gene encodes CDR1 LGHNA and CDR2 YNFKEQ. This CDR3 region has 14 residues. Trimming removed 2 bases at V and 5 bases at J, with 12 bases between. CDR3 DNA: TGTGCCAGCAGCCAACCGAGGGAGGTGTATGGCTACACCTTC. It yields the protein CASSQPREVYGYTF.

In nucleotides, the CDR3 is TGTGCCATCAGTGAGAGGCAGGATAATTCACCCCTCCACTTT. The encoded protein is CAISERQDNSPLHF. The V gene is TRBV10-3, the J gene TRBJ1-6; unclear D gene. Germline assignment: CDR1 ENHRY and CDR2 SYGVKD. V was trimmed by 2 bases and J by 5 bases, leaving 7 bases between them. This CDR3 region has 14 residues.

A single count supports this clone. The V call is TRBV2, the J call TRBJ2-5, with D possibly being TRBD1 (6 bases). The J call may be incorrect, as the DNA end agrees better with TRBJ2-7. Germline CDR1 and CDR2: SNHLY and FYNNEI. The CDR3 covers 14 residues. CDR3 coding DNA: TGTGCCAGCAGTGAGTTCCAGGGGTACAACGAGCAGTACTTC. It specifies CASSEFQGYNEQYF.

This chain joins TRBV6-6 and TRBJ2-3, with D possibly being TRBD1 or TRBD2 (5 bases each). The CDR3 contains 14 residues. Trimming stripped 5 bases from V and 1 base from J, with 10 bases between. The V gene's germline CDR1 is MNHNY and CDR2 SVGAGI (reference sequence). In DNA, the CDR3 is TGTGCCAGCAGTCCCCGGGACGGCACAGATACGCAGTATTTT. Translating gives CASSPRDGTDTQYF.

The chain couples TRBV27 to TRBJ2-7; no clear D. CDR3 length: 19 amino acids. Per germline, CDR1 MNHEY and CDR2 SMNVEV (reference sequence). Trimming took off 0 bases at V and 1 base at J, with 22 bases between the two ends. CDR3 loop: CASSLSIGRCFCISYEQYF. CDR3 bases: TGTGCCAGCAGTTTATCGATTGGTCGGTGTTTTTGTATTTCCTACGAGCAGTACTTC.

This chain links TRBV2 with TRBJ2-7; 7 bases align to TRBD1. Germline trimming cut 4 bases from V and 10 bases from J; bases unmatched to any gene: 4. Germline CDR1 reads SNHLY; CDR2 reads FYNNEI. The CDR3 has 11 residues. The CDR3 here is CASSGRDSQYF. The DNA for the CDR3 is TGTGCCAGCAGTGGCAGGGACAGCCAGTACTTC.

The rearrangement joins TRBV28 to TRBJ2-7, with a weak D call TRBD1 (6 bases). From germline, CDR1 is MDHEN and CDR2 SYDVKM. CDR3 size: 15 residues. Trimming removed 5 bases at V and 1 base at J, with 15 bases between. Here the CDR3 DNA reads TGTGCCAGCAGTGGGGACACTCTAGGGTCCTACGAGCAGTACTTC. It is translated as CASSGDTLGSYEQYF.

The chain has TRBV27 and TRBJ2-7; D is unclear. The germline V gene has CDR1 MNHEY and CDR2 SMNVEV (reference sequence). V was pared by 8 bases and J by 1 base, with 12 bases between. The CDR3 length is 13 residues. The CDR3 region has the DNA TGTGCCAGCCGCTTAATCGCTTCCTACGAGCAGTACTTC. Its protein is CASRLIASYEQYF.

The chain joins TRBV10-1 to TRBJ2-7, with D uncertain. Deletions cut 4 bases from V and 5 bases from J, with 6 bases between. Germline V CDR1 and CDR2: WNHNN, SYGVQD (reference sequence). The CDR3 is 11 amino acids. The CDR3, as DNA: TGCGCCAGCAGTGGGGCGAACGAGCAGTACTTC. It translates to CASSGANEQYF.